Below, 10 T cell receptor beta chains from the same sample are listed, as sequenced in a study of neurological immune-mediated disorders. TCRdb independently ran MiXCR on the 5' RACE reads; one entry per CDR3 protein. The table shows about 46,000 distinct CDR3 sequences, with around 2% occurring only once. The source material was PBMCs. The origin of the receptors is a woman aged 40 to 50 with multiple sclerosis.

This clonotype was recorded many times. Here the CDR3 reads CSAPGGGEVYNEQFF. Here the CDR3 DNA reads TGCAGTGCTCCTGGCGGGGGGGAAGTCTACAATGAGCAGTTCTTC. J is TRBJ2-1 and V is TRBV20-1; 9 bases line up with TRBD2. This CDR3 comprises 15 residues. In germline, CDR1 is DFQATT, CDR2 SNEGSKA (reference sequence). The V gene end was trimmed by 5 bases and the J gene end by 3 bases; junction bases not matched to a gene: 8.

The count of this clonotype is one. A much larger clone differs from this one at a single base, so this may be a read error. The rearrangement links TRBV15 to TRBJ1-1; no firm D call. The germline gives CDR1 LNHNV, CDR2 YYDKDF (reference sequence). The CDR3 is 14 amino acids. Trimming shortened V by 0 bases and J by 7 bases, and 12 bases separated the two germline ends. The DNA of the CDR3 is TGTGCCACCAGCAGAGACCAAAAAGCGCTTGAAGCTTTCTTT. Residues: CATSRDQKALEAFF.

The chain is built from TRBV4-1 and TRBJ1-5; D uncertain. The V and J ends lost 6 bases and 0 bases respectively, with 12 bases between them. The CDR3 contains 15 residues. Germline V gives CDR1 MGHRA, CDR2 YSYEKL. The CDR3 protein is CASRPGFYSNQPQHF. CDR3 nucleotides: TGCGCCAGCAGACCAGGATTTTATAGCAATCAGCCCCAGCATTTT.

This clonotype was recorded at least ten times. The rearrangement uses TRBV20-1 and TRBJ2-3, with D tentatively TRBD1 or TRBD2 (6 bases each). This CDR3 is built from 14 residues. V was shortened by 5 bases and J by 4 bases, with 16 bases between the two germline ends. Per the germline V gene, CDR1 is DFQATT and CDR2 is SNEGSKA (reference sequence). The CDR3 DNA reads as TGCAGTGCTGCGAGGGGGGCCGTCCCAGATACGCAGTATTTT. This encodes CSAARGAVPDTQYF.

This clonotype was seen repeatedly, ten times or more. For the CDR3, the DNA is TGTGCCTGGAGTGAAACCGTTAATTCACCCCTCCACTTT. Translating it yields CAWSETVNSPLHF. The chain links TRBV30 to TRBJ1-6; D is ambiguous. This CDR3 region has 13 residues. Germline values: CDR1 GTSNPN, CDR2 SVGIG (reference sequence). With 1 base removed from V and 6 bases from J, the gap between germline ends came to 7 bases. Variable domain in full (rest from reference TRBV30 and TRBJ1-6): SQTIHQWPATLVQPVGSPLSLECTVEGTSNPNLYWYRQAAGRGLQLLFYSVGIGQISSEVPQNLSASRPQDRQFILSSKKLLLSDSGFYLCAWSETVNSPLHFGNGTRLTVT.

The chain joins TRBV11-2 to TRBJ1-3; D unclear. Germline CDR1 and CDR2: SGHAT and FQNNGV. The CDR3 runs to 14 residues. With 5 bases removed from V and 0 bases from J, the gap between germline ends came to 8 bases. The CDR3: CASSPTVSGNTIYF. CDR3 nucleotide sequence: TGTGCCAGCAGCCCCACGGTCTCTGGAAACACCATATATTTT.

In this sample, this clonotype turned up many times. J is TRBJ2-3 and V is TRBV2, with 7 nucleotides matching TRBD1. Germline CDR1 and CDR2: SNHLY and FYNNEI. V shed 9 bases, J shed 4 bases, and the junction held 4 bases outside the gene matches. This CDR3 is 12 amino acids long. The CDR3 bases are TGTGCCAGTCGAGGGGGCGCAGATACGCAGTATTTT. Its translation: CASRGGADTQYF.

In this sample, this clonotype turned up a few times. The V call is TRBV5-1, the J call TRBJ1-4; D remains unclear. Trimming shortened V by 8 bases and J by 0 bases, and 14 bases separated the two germline ends. From germline, CDR1 is SGHRS and CDR2 YFSETQ. This CDR3 region has 15 residues. The CDR3 sequence is CASNTEGSTNEKLFF. As DNA, the CDR3 is TGCGCCAGTAACACGGAGGGATCAACTAATGAAAAACTGTTTTTT.

This clonotype was seen repeatedly, ten times or more. The chain employs TRBV29-1 and TRBJ2-3; 12 bases map to TRBD2. With 2 bases clipped from V and 5 bases from J, the junction kept 8 bases outside the gene matches. The CDR3 sequence is 16 residues long. Germline assignment: CDR1 SQVTM and CDR2 ANQGSEA. The CDR3 loop is CSVELASGGAVDTQYF. CDR3 sequence (DNA): TGCAGCGTTGAATTGGCTAGCGGGGGGGCGGTAGATACGCAGTATTTT.

This clonotype was observed at least ten times. The J gene is TRBJ1-6, the V gene TRBV5-1; D call uncertain. The CDR3 sequence is 13 residues long. The germline gives CDR1 SGHRS, CDR2 YFSETQ. V lost 6 bases and J lost 5, with 9 bases in between. The CDR3 spells CASMEGDNSPLHF. The CDR3 DNA is TGCGCCAGCATGGAGGGAGATAATTCACCCCTCCACTTT.